This T cell receptor (beta chain) comes out of a study of T cells after yellow fever vaccination. In the study overall: SMART-Seq v4 Ultra Low Input handled preparation of low-cell-number fractions. Findings of the study overall: Contaminants from the bulk population, in the form of abundant clonotypes, could be found in FACS-sorted repertoires.

Germline assignment: CDR1 MNHEY and CDR2 SVGAGI. The V gene lost 2 bases and the J gene lost 6 bases, with 10 bases spanning the gap. This CDR3 has 14 amino acids. A universal primer site and UMIs were added as TCR cDNA was made by 5'RACE template switching. TCRdb independently ran MiXCR on the 5' RACE reads; one entry per CDR3 protein. Of tens of thousands of distinct CDR3 sequences in the sample, around 7% were seen once. This clonotype was found many times. No antigen is known for it. This rearrangement joins TRBV6-5 to TRBJ2-2; possibly TRBD1 for D (6 bases). This clonotype originated in a man aged 18 to 35 who received the YFV17D yellow fever vaccine. The sample was CD8+ T cells sorted from PBMCs, taken roughly 10 days after the first yellow fever vaccination. The CDR3 sequence is CASSYTDSSGELFF. CDR3 DNA: TGTGCCAGCAGTTACACGGACAGCTCCGGGGAGCTGTTTTTT.